This passage covers 19 T cell receptor beta chains from one sample sequenced in a study of T cell responses to AZD1222 COVID-19 vaccine. The data were produced by immunoSEQ multiplex PCR, yet TCRdb's version contains in-frame clones alone and is incomplete. The sample holds approximately 140,000 clones, about 92% seen once. This material consisted of peripheral blood, taken 28 days after the second AZD1222 dose. The receptors shown here come from an adult who received the AZD1222 COVID-19 vaccine.

This chain joins TRBV18 and TRBJ2-3; a possible D gene is TRBD2 (7 bases). The germline gives CDR1 KGHSH, CDR2 LQKENI. CDR3 length: 16 residues. Deletions cut 4 bases from V and 5 bases from J, with 19 bases between. For the CDR3, the DNA is TGTGCCAGCTCACTTCGGGGGGCCGTCAGGCGAGATACGCAGTATTTT. It is translated as CASSLRGAVRRDTQYF. The full variable domain, rest sourced from reference TRBV18 and TRBJ2-3, is NAGVMQNPRHLVRRRGQEARLRCSPMKGHSHVYWYRQLPEEGLKFMVYLQKENIIDESGMPKERFSAEFPKEGPSILRIQQVVRGDSAAYFCASSLRGAVRRDTQYFGPGTRLTVL.

This chain's CDR3 is CASSNSGQGAREQYF. The CDR3 DNA sequence: TGTGCCAGCAGTAATTCGGGACAGGGGGCGCGAGAGCAGTACTTC. V gene TRBV9 combines with J gene TRBJ2-7; 12 bases line up with TRBD1. In germline, CDR1 is SGDLS, CDR2 YYNGEE. With 5 bases clipped from V and 7 bases from J, the junction kept 10 bases outside the gene matches. The CDR3 runs to 15 residues.

V and J are TRBV12-3 or TRBV12-4 and TRBJ1-2; a weak D match, TRBD1 (5 bases). The CDR3 consists of 13 residues. Trimming shortened V by 3 bases and J by 4 bases, and 9 bases separated the two germline ends. CDR3 residues: CASSFLGGYGYTF. The CDR3 region has the DNA TGTGCCAGCAGTTTTTTGGGGGGCTATGGCTACACCTTC.

The chain is built from TRBV19 and TRBJ1-2; D is unclear. Trimming took off 3 bases at V and 1 base at J, with 9 bases between the two ends. From germline, CDR1 is LNHDA and CDR2 SQIVND (reference sequence). The CDR3 consists of 14 residues. The CDR3 protein is CASSILVNNYGYTF. The DNA of the CDR3 is TGTGCCAGTAGTATTCTCGTCAATAACTATGGCTACACCTTC.

The V call is TRBV24-1, the J call TRBJ2-7; no definite D call. The ends were cut back, 2 bases at V and 2 bases at J, with 6 bases in the middle. Looked up from germline, CDR1 is KGHDR and CDR2 is SFDVKD. The CDR3 has 13 residues. This CDR3 is CATSDSQAYEQYF. The CDR3 DNA sequence: TGTGCCACCAGTGATTCCCAGGCCTACGAGCAGTACTTC.

V is TRBV7-2 and J is TRBJ2-5; no firm D call. CDR1 SGHTA and CDR2 FQGNSA come from the germline V gene. The CDR3 length is 15 residues. Between the trimmed V and J ends, which lost 2 bases and 4 bases, there was a span of 14 bases. The CDR3 DNA reads as TGTGCCAGCAGCTTATCGTTCCGCACAGCAGAGACCCAGTACTTC. Translated: CASSLSFRTAETQYF.

This clone was recorded only once. This chain connects TRBV19 to TRBJ2-1, with a possible D match to TRBD2 (5 bases). Germline V gene sequence: CDR1 LNHDA, CDR2 SQIVND (reference sequence). V shed 7 bases and J shed 7 bases, with 11 bases lying between them. The length of the CDR3 is 12 residues. The DNA for the CDR3 is TGTGCCAGTATTCCCCGGGGTAATGAGCAGTTCTTC. Translating it yields CASIPRGNEQFF. The variable domain in full, completed from reference TRBV19 and TRBJ2-1, reads DGGITQSPKYLFRKEGQNVTLSCEQNLNHDAMYWYRQDPGQGLRLIYYSQIVNDFQKGDIAEGYSVSREKKESFPLTVTSAQKNPTAFYLCASIPRGNEQFFGPGTRLTVL.

This chain joins TRBV5-6 and TRBJ1-2; 11 nucleotides align to TRBD1. Trimming took 4 bases from V and 5 from J; bases not matched to a gene: 10. Per germline, CDR1 SGHDT and CDR2 YYEEEE. This CDR3 is 16 amino acids long. CDR3 nucleotides: TGTGCCAGCAGCCGTAGGGACAGGGGGTTTTGGTATGGCTACACCTTC. Encoded protein: CASSRRDRGFWYGYTF.

The genes are TRBV3-1 (or the pseudogene TRBV3-2) and TRBJ1-4; tentative D call: TRBD1 (5 bases). This CDR3 is 16 amino acids long. The germline V gene has CDR1 LGHDT and CDR2 YNNKEL (reference sequence). Trimming left V 3 bases short and J 4 bases short, with 15 bases between. CDR3 DNA: TGTGCCAGCAGCCATAACCCGAGACAGTATAATGAAAAACTGTTTTTT. Protein product: CASSHNPRQYNEKLFF.

The chain uses TRBV4-3 and TRBJ1-5; no firm D call. Germline loops: CDR1 LGHNA, CDR2 YSLEER. Trimming pared 3 bases from V and 2 bases from J, leaving 8 bases between. CDR3 length: 14 amino acids. In DNA, the CDR3 is TGCGCCAGCAGCCAGGAGAAAGGCAATCAGCCCCAGCATTTT. As protein: CASSQEKGNQPQHF.

V gene TRBV5-6 combines with J gene TRBJ2-3; D possibly uses TRBD1 or TRBD2 (5 bases each). The CDR3 consists of 15 residues. The germline V and J ends were trimmed by 3 bases and 3 bases, with 14 bases remaining between them. CDR1 and CDR2 from the germline V gene are SGHDT and YYEEEE. The CDR3 is CASSYSGTVTDTQYF. The CDR3 nucleotides are TGTGCCAGCAGCTACTCCGGGACGGTGACAGATACGCAGTATTTT.

The chain is built from TRBV11-2 and TRBJ1-6; unclear D gene. The CDR3 length is 16 residues. CDR1 is SGHAT and CDR2 is FQNNGV in the germline V gene. V dropped 1 base and J dropped 2 bases, with 9 bases sitting between them. CDR3 protein: CASSLVRGPYNSPLHF. The CDR3 DNA sequence: TGTGCCAGCAGCTTAGTACGTGGCCCCTATAATTCACCCCTCCACTTT. Based on the CDR3 plus reference TRBV11-2 and TRBJ1-6, the full variable domain is EAGVAQSPRYKIIEKRQSVAFWCNPISGHATLYWYQQILGQGPKLLIQFQNNGVVDDSQLPKDRFSAERLKGVDSTLKIQPAKLEDSAVYLCASSLVRGPYNSPLHFGNGTRLTVT.

This chain connects TRBV11-3 to TRBJ2-7; 13 nucleotides line up with TRBD2. CDR3 length equals 17 residues. With 8 bases clipped from V and 2 bases from J, the junction kept 12 bases outside the gene matches. The germline V gene encodes CDR1 SGHNT and CDR2 YENEEA. CDR3 sequence (DNA): TGTGCCAGCCCTGGGGCGAGCACTAGCGGGAGGGCCTACGAGCAGTACTTC. Translated, it gives CASPGASTSGRAYEQYF.

The chain uses TRBV19 and TRBJ1-1; no reliable D call. Trimming left V 3 bases short and J 1 base short, with 9 bases between. Germline CDR1 is LNHDA and CDR2 is SQIVND (reference sequence). The CDR3 has 14 residues. Here the CDR3 reads CASSIGEGNTEAFF. CDR3 DNA: TGTGCCAGTAGTATTGGTGAGGGGAACACTGAAGCTTTCTTT.

This clone appeared a single time. The genes are TRBV5-4 and TRBJ2-3; 8 bases agree with TRBD1. The germline V gene has CDR1 SGHNT and CDR2 YYREEE (reference sequence). This CDR3 has 17 residues. The J segment lost 1 base and the V segment lost 0 bases, leaving 7 bases of the junction unmatched. This CDR3 reads CASSLVGAGGRTDTQYF. The CDR3 region has the DNA TGTGCCAGCAGCTTGGTCGGGGCAGGGGGCCGCACAGATACGCAGTATTTT.

The chain has TRBV27 and TRBJ1-4, with D uncertain. Trimming stripped 5 bases from V and 8 bases from J, with 15 bases between. The germline V gene has CDR1 MNHEY and CDR2 SMNVEV (reference sequence). CDR3 length: 14 residues. This CDR3 reads CASSRPGLQEKLFF. CDR3 DNA sequence: TGTGCCAGCAGTAGACCGGGTCTACAGGAAAAACTGTTTTTT.

The rearrangement joins TRBV5-4 to TRBJ2-1; no clear D. CDR3 length equals 15 residues. Between the trimmed V and J ends, which lost 2 bases and 6 bases, there was a span of 15 bases. Germline CDR1 reads SGHNT; CDR2 reads YYREEE (reference sequence). In DNA form, the CDR3 reads TGTGCCAGCAGCTTTGACCCCTCCGGATCCAATGAGCAGTTCTTC. Amino acids: CASSFDPSGSNEQFF.

This chain links TRBV6-2 or TRBV6-3 with TRBJ1-2, with TRBD1 identical over 8 bases. V lost 4 bases to trimming and J lost 7 bases; unmatched junction nucleotides: 8. From germline, CDR1 is MNHEY and CDR2 SVGEGT. The CDR3 is 14 residues long. The CDR3 coding sequence is TGTGCCAGCAGTTCCGGACAGGGTATGGGTGGCTACACCTTC. Its translation is CASSSGQGMGGYTF.

The chain joins TRBV5-6 to TRBJ1-2; D gene unclear. Germline lookup yields CDR1 SGHDT and CDR2 YYEEEE. Trimming removed 4 bases from V and 3 bases from J, with 22 bases in between. The CDR3 contains 17 residues. CDR3 residues: CASSKTRVRERDYGYTF. DNA of the CDR3: TGTGCCAGCAGCAAGACCCGTGTGAGGGAGAGGGACTATGGCTACACCTTC.